A single sample gave rise to the 18 T cell receptor beta chains below, sequenced in a study of shared clonotypes between healthy human individuals. Using immunoSEQ multiplex PCR, the repertoire was profiled, and TCRdb retains in-frame clones only, with some absent. The sample shows millions of clones, 95% of them seen only once. Sequencing used naive CD4+ T cells sorted from blood. Subset indicated: CD45RA+ positively selected. The receptors were gathered from a man aged 18 to 30 in good health.

With respect to this clone: Within the sample, other DNA sequences also encode this same CDR3. CDR3 region: CASSSSMNTEAFF. In nucleotides, the CDR3 is TGTGCCAGCAGCTCCAGCATGAACACTGAAGCTTTCTTT. The genes are TRBV7-9 and TRBJ1-1; D not resolved. Trimming took 4 bases from V and 0 from J, leaving 6 bases between them. Germline V gene sequence: CDR1 SEHNR, CDR2 FQNEAQ (reference sequence). The CDR3 runs 13 residues.

Regarding this clone: In the same sample, other DNA sequences code for this CDR3. The V gene is TRBV6-5, the J gene TRBJ2-7; the D gene is possibly TRBD2 (5 bases). V was cut by 0 bases and J by 0 bases, with 6 bases left in between. Per germline, CDR1 MNHEY and CDR2 SVGAGI. The CDR3 extends over 14 amino acids. The CDR3 here is CASSYSAGSYEQYF. The CDR3 bases are TGTGCCAGCAGTTACTCGGCGGGCTCCTACGAGCAGTACTTC.

A word on this clone: This same CDR3 is encoded by further DNA sequences in the sample. The rearrangement links TRBV15 to TRBJ2-5; unclear D gene. Trimming removed 0 bases from V and 2 bases from J, with 4 bases in between. The CDR3 runs 13 residues. Germline assignment: CDR1 LNHNV and CDR2 YYDKDF (reference sequence). The CDR3 is CATSRDFQETQYF. In DNA, the CDR3 is TGTGCCACCAGCAGAGACTTTCAAGAGACCCAGTACTTC.

In this sample, this clone turned up once. The chain combines TRBV7-9 with TRBJ1-1, with D maybe TRBD1 (5 bases). Trimming took off 2 bases at V and 3 bases at J, with 7 bases between the two ends. The CDR3 runs to 13 residues. Germline CDR1 is SEHNR and CDR2 is FQNEAQ (reference sequence). CDR3 in amino acids: CASSLRGYTEAFF. DNA of the CDR3: TGTGCCAGCAGCTTACGGGGGTACACTGAAGCTTTCTTT.

This clone occurred once. V is TRBV12-5 and J is TRBJ1-3; 7 bases line up with TRBD1. This CDR3 comprises 14 residues. J gave up 4 bases and V 7 bases, and 7 bases lay outside the gene matches. Germline V gives CDR1 LGHNT, CDR2 FRNRAP. CDR3 DNA: TGTGCTAGTGCCGTCACAGGGGACGGAAACACCATATATTTT. Translated, it gives CASAVTGDGNTIYF.

The rearrangement uses TRBV5-3 and TRBJ1-5, with TRBD1 as a possible D gene (5 bases). TRBV5-3 is filed as an ORF, its function uncertain. Trimming took 4 bases from V and 1 from J, leaving 15 bases between them. The CDR3 spans 16 residues. CDR3 in amino acids: CARSQAGGLSNQPQHF. In DNA form, the CDR3 reads TGTGCCAGAAGCCAAGCGGGGGGTTTGAGCAATCAGCCCCAGCATTTT.

The chain is built from TRBV6-1 and TRBJ2-7; TRBD1 agrees at 8 bases. The CDR3 consists of 15 residues. The germline CDR1 and CDR2 sequences are MNHNS and SASEGT. J gave up 3 bases and V 2 bases, and 6 bases lay outside the gene matches. The CDR3 DNA reads as TGTGCCAGCAGTGAACGAGGCAGGGGGCGCTACGAGCAGTACTTC. Translated, it gives CASSERGRGRYEQYF.

The rearrangement uses TRBV4-3 and TRBJ2-3; D ambiguous. With 0 bases removed from V and 1 base from J, the gap between germline ends came to 11 bases. The CDR3 covers 16 residues. Germline V gene sequence: CDR1 LGHNA, CDR2 YSLEER. The CDR3 DNA reads as TGCGCCAGCAGCCAAGAAGGCTATACCCGCACAGATACGCAGTATTTT. Translated: CASSQEGYTRTDTQYF.

The chain carries TRBV7-2 and TRBJ2-5, with 9 bases aligning to TRBD2. CDR1 and CDR2 (germline): SGHTA, FQGNSA. There are 16 residues in the CDR3. V was pared by 0 bases and J by 2 bases, with 4 bases of the junction left unmatched. The CDR3 loop reads CASSLARLAGQETQYF. The CDR3 DNA reads as TGTGCCAGCAGCTTAGCGCGGCTAGCGGGACAAGAGACCCAGTACTTC.

This rearrangement joins TRBV18 to TRBJ2-2; 8 bases agree with TRBD2. The CDR3 runs to 16 residues. V trimming: 2 bases; J trimming: 5 bases; junction bases outside the gene matches: 7. Germline V CDR1 and CDR2: KGHSH, LQKENI. The CDR3 nucleotides read TGTGCCAGCTCACCATCTGGGACTAGGGGAACCGGGGAGCTGTTTTTT. Amino acid sequence: CASSPSGTRGTGELFF.

This clone was seen a single time. V is TRBV5-6 and J is TRBJ2-7; D unresolved. CDR1 and CDR2 (germline): SGHDT, YYEEEE. The CDR3 spans 14 residues. Trimming took 1 base from V and 7 from J, leaving 15 bases between them. CDR3 nucleotide sequence: TGTGCCAGCAGCTTGTCGGGTCCCTTTGGAGAGCAGTACTTC. The encoded protein is CASSLSGPFGEQYF.

The chain links TRBV7-9 to TRBJ2-7; TRBD1 agrees at 9 bases. In germline, CDR1 is SEHNR, CDR2 FQNEAQ (reference sequence). This CDR3 has 16 residues. The junction had 4 bases not matched to a gene; V was cut back by 1 base and J by 0 bases. Here the CDR3 DNA reads TGTGCCAGCAGCTTAGACCCGGGACAGGGCTCCTACGAGCAGTACTTC. Its translation: CASSLDPGQGSYEQYF.

This chain joins TRBV9 and TRBJ2-7; the match to TRBD2 covers 8 bases. Germline assignment: CDR1 SGDLS and CDR2 YYNGEE. Trimming took 0 bases from V and 0 from J; bases not matched to a gene: 8. This CDR3 has 17 residues. The CDR3 bases are TGTGCCAGCAGCGTAGCAGCTAGCGGGTCCAGCTCCTACGAGCAGTACTTC. It codes for CASSVAASGSSSYEQYF.

This clone came up once. This chain links TRBV7-9 with TRBJ1-5, with D maybe TRBD1 (5 bases). From germline, CDR1 is SEHNR and CDR2 FQNEAQ (reference sequence). The length of the CDR3 is 13 residues. V lost 5 bases, J lost 7 bases, and 12 bases lay in between. This CDR3 is CASSPSTAQPQHF. CDR3 in DNA: TGTGCCAGCAGCCCTTCGACAGCCCAGCCCCAGCATTTT.

This clone was found a few times. The chain couples TRBV9 to TRBJ2-6, with D maybe TRBD2 (6 bases). The CDR3 is 17 amino acids. Germline lookup yields CDR1 SGDLS and CDR2 YYNGEE. V dropped 0 bases and J dropped 2 bases, with 12 bases sitting between them. CDR3: CASSVDAWGAGANVLTF. The CDR3, as DNA: TGTGCCAGCAGCGTAGACGCATGGGGGGCTGGGGCCAACGTCCTGACTTTC.

This clone was recorded once. The V call is TRBV5-1, the J call TRBJ2-3; maybe TRBD2 (6 bases). Germline loops: CDR1 SGHRS, CDR2 YFSETQ. This CDR3 has 15 amino acids. Trimming shortened V by 4 bases and J by 0 bases, and 12 bases separated the two germline ends. CDR3 region: CASSSGGWSTDTQYF. As DNA, the CDR3 is TGCGCCAGCAGCAGCGGAGGGTGGAGCACAGATACGCAGTATTTT.

This chain links TRBV2 with TRBJ1-6; D gene uncertain. The V end lost 6 bases, the J end lost 5 bases, and 8 bases lay between the germline ends. The V gene's germline CDR1 is SNHLY and CDR2 FYNNEI. The CDR3 contains 13 residues. DNA of the CDR3: TGTGCCAGCAGGGGCAGTAATAATTCACCCCTCCACTTT. Protein product: CASRGSNNSPLHF.

This chain links TRBV7-2 with TRBJ2-3, with TRBD1 matching over 8 bases. There are 15 residues in the CDR3. V lost 4 bases, J lost 4 bases, and 7 bases stayed unmatched. Germline V lookup: CDR1 SGHTA, CDR2 FQGNSA. Here the CDR3 DNA reads TGTGCCAGCAGCTCTACCGGACAGGGACCAGATACGCAGTATTTT. This encodes CASSSTGQGPDTQYF.